The 30 T cell receptor beta chains below all came from one sample that was sequenced in a study of cytomegalovirus exposure and HLA in healthy donors. Vbeta (60) and Jbeta (13) primers were used in the PCR. The data were produced by immunoSEQ multiplex PCR, yet TCRdb's version contains in-frame clones alone and is incomplete. The sample shows about 140,000 clones, 60% to 85% of them seen only once. The sample consisted of PBMCs. The source of these receptors is a male donor in good health and CMV-seropositive.

The chain combines TRBV19 with TRBJ2-1; 10 bases are a match to TRBD2. Per the germline V gene, CDR1 is LNHDA and CDR2 is SQIVND (reference sequence). CDR3 length equals 15 residues. The V and J ends lost 4 bases and 7 bases, in that order; junction bases with no gene match: 7. For the CDR3, the DNA is TGTGCCAGTAGTAGATCTAGCGGGAGTTATAATGAGCAGTTCTTC. Protein: CASSRSSGSYNEQFF.

The genes are TRBV7-9 and TRBJ2-1; D might be TRBD1 (6 bases). The germline V and J ends were trimmed by 5 bases and 3 bases, with 11 bases remaining between them. This CDR3 has 14 amino acids. Germline V gene data show CDR1 as SEHNR and CDR2 as FQNEAQ (reference sequence). For the CDR3, the DNA is TGTGCCAGCAGCAGCAGGGGCCTCTACAATGAGCAGTTCTTC. It translates to CASSSRGLYNEQFF.

J is TRBJ1-2 and V is TRBV9; D may be TRBD1 (6 bases). CDR1 is SGDLS and CDR2 is YYNGEE in the germline V gene. The length of the CDR3 is 13 residues. V lost 3 bases, J lost 6 bases, and 12 bases lay in between. This CDR3 is CASSASGADGYTF. The DNA of the CDR3 is TGTGCCAGCAGCGCTTCAGGGGCGGATGGCTACACCTTC.

The V and J genes are TRBV6-1 and TRBJ2-1, with TRBD1 identical over 8 bases. The CDR3 length is 16 residues. The V segment lost 1 base and the J segment 9 bases; nucleotides outside the gene matches: 11. Germline loops: CDR1 MNHNS, CDR2 SASEGT. The CDR3: CASSEDGQGWVSEQFF. DNA of the CDR3: TGTGCCAGCAGTGAAGACGGACAGGGATGGGTCAGTGAGCAGTTCTTC.

V gene TRBV28 combines with J gene TRBJ1-1, with D possibly TRBD1 on 6 matching bases. Trimming pared 8 bases from V and 0 bases from J, leaving 10 bases between. The CDR3 is 13 amino acids. Per the germline V gene, CDR1 is MDHEN and CDR2 is SYDVKM. The CDR3 sequence is CASQGQMNTEAFF. The DNA of the CDR3 is TGTGCCAGCCAGGGGCAGATGAACACTGAAGCTTTCTTT.

The V and J genes are TRBV11-2 and TRBJ2-1; D gene uncertain. This CDR3 contains 15 residues. Trimming pared 1 base from V and 0 bases from J, leaving 7 bases between. Looked up from germline, CDR1 is SGHAT and CDR2 is FQNNGV. CDR3 sequence: CASSLAASSYNEQFF. Written as DNA, the CDR3 is TGTGCCAGCAGCTTAGCCGCGAGCTCCTACAATGAGCAGTTCTTC.

This clone was seen once. The V call is TRBV2, the J call TRBJ2-1; TRBD2 aligns across 10 bases. Trimming took 5 bases from V and 7 from J; bases not matched to a gene: 11. The CDR3 sequence is 16 residues long. Germline V CDR1 and CDR2: SNHLY, FYNNEI. The CDR3 sequence: CASSPPSGGSPNEQFF. Here the CDR3 DNA reads TGTGCCAGCAGTCCACCTAGCGGGGGCTCCCCGAATGAGCAGTTCTTC.

The CDR3, as DNA: TGTGCCAGCACCCCAATAGAGTACGAGCAGTACTTC. Its protein is CASTPIEYEQYF. The chain recombines TRBV2 with TRBJ2-7; D is undetermined. The CDR3 runs to 12 residues. V lost 7 bases and J 4 bases, leaving 11 bases between the germline ends. The germline CDR1 and CDR2 sequences are SNHLY and FYNNEI.

V is TRBV5-6 and J is TRBJ1-2; tentatively, D is TRBD1 (5 bases). There are 15 residues in the CDR3. The V gene's germline CDR1 is SGHDT and CDR2 YYEEEE. Trimming pared 4 bases from V and 4 bases from J, leaving 17 bases between. CDR3 coding DNA: TGTGCCAGCAGCGTTACTTCAGGGATAGTCTATGGCTACACCTTC. Translated, it gives CASSVTSGIVYGYTF.

The chain is built from TRBV7-3 and TRBJ2-6; D is uncertain. Trimming left V 2 bases short and J 0 bases short, with 14 bases between. Germline lookup yields CDR1 SGHTA and CDR2 FQGTGA. The CDR3 has 18 residues. Here the CDR3 DNA reads TGTGCCAGCAGCTTATATCCAGATCCCAACTCTGGGGCCAACGTCCTGACTTTC. Its protein product is CASSLYPDPNSGANVLTF.

This clone was observed once. The chain recombines TRBV6-5 with TRBJ1-1, with D unclear. Trimming removed 8 bases from V and 0 bases from J, with 16 bases in between. CDR3 size: 15 residues. CDR1 and CDR2 from the germline V gene are MNHEY and SVGAGI. The CDR3 DNA follows: TGTGCCAGCGTCCCGGCGGACTACTTGAACACTGAAGCTTTCTTT. Its translation is CASVPADYLNTEAFF.

The chain joins TRBV6-1 to TRBJ2-3; unclear D gene. Germline lookup yields CDR1 MNHNS and CDR2 SASEGT. There are 15 residues in the CDR3. V dropped 4 bases and J dropped 0 bases, with 11 bases sitting between them. CDR3 protein: CASSVFGSSTDTQYF. The CDR3 DNA reads as TGTGCCAGCAGTGTATTCGGGTCTAGCACAGATACGCAGTATTTT.

The chain combines TRBV5-1 with TRBJ2-7, with TRBD1 identical over 7 bases. CDR1 is SGHRS and CDR2 is YFSETQ in the germline V gene. The V and J ends lost 4 bases and 2 bases, in that order; junction bases with no gene match: 9. CDR3 length: 15 residues. The CDR3 sequence is CASSAGTVSAYEQYF. CDR3 nucleotide sequence: TGCGCCAGCAGCGCTGGGACAGTTTCCGCCTACGAGCAGTACTTC.

V usage is TRBV2 and J usage is TRBJ1-4, with 10 bases identical to TRBD1. This CDR3 has 14 residues. From germline, CDR1 is SNHLY and CDR2 FYNNEI. With V trimmed by 3 bases and J by 6 bases, 1 base remained unmatched. The CDR3 nucleotides are TGTGCCAGCAGTGAGGGGACAGGGGATGAAAAACTGTTTTTT. Its translation is CASSEGTGDEKLFF.

The chain combines TRBV28 with TRBJ2-7, with 10 bases matching TRBD1. The trim removed 2 bases at V and 1 base at J, leaving 2 bases unmatched. The CDR3 has 15 residues. In germline, CDR1 is MDHEN, CDR2 SYDVKM. CDR3 sequence (DNA): TGTGCCAGCAGTTTAGGACAGGGGGGGTCCTACGAGCAGTACTTC. Its protein product is CASSLGQGGSYEQYF.

The chain carries TRBV27 and TRBJ1-1; D is undetermined. The V gene lost 6 bases and the J gene lost 0 bases, with 8 bases spanning the gap. Germline CDR1 and CDR2: MNHEY and SMNVEV (reference sequence). The CDR3 runs to 13 residues. CDR3 in DNA: TGTGCCAGCAGCTGGACTGTGAACACTGAAGCTTTCTTT. This sequence encodes CASSWTVNTEAFF.

This sequence joins TRBV28 and TRBJ1-5, with D maybe TRBD1 (5 bases). This CDR3 region has 12 residues. Trimming removed 2 bases from V and 12 bases from J, with 11 bases in between. CDR1 and CDR2 from the germline V gene are MDHEN and SYDVKM. CDR3 protein: CASSLPGRVQHF. CDR3 coding DNA: TGTGCCAGCAGTTTACCAGGGCGAGTCCAGCATTTT.

The CDR3 bases are TGTGCCACCTCCACGAGCTCCTATAATTCACCCCTCCACTTT. Its translation: CATSTSSYNSPLHF. The chain is built from TRBV19 and TRBJ1-6; no clear D gene. In germline, CDR1 is LNHDA, CDR2 SQIVND (reference sequence). V lost 10 bases to trimming and J lost 0 bases, with 10 bases between them. CDR3 length equals 14 residues.

The chain is built from TRBV27 and TRBJ2-5; 9 bases fit TRBD2. The CDR3 totals 16 residues. Germline V gene data show CDR1 as MNHEY and CDR2 as SMNVEV (reference sequence). Trimming cost V 4 bases and J 5 bases; bases outside gene matches: 11. The CDR3, as DNA: TGTGCCAGCAGTTCCCTGGCGTGGGCGGGAGGGGAGACCCAGTACTTC. Translated: CASSSLAWAGGETQYF.

The chain joins TRBV6-1 to TRBJ2-7; no reliable D call. Trimming cost V 4 bases and J 3 bases, with 13 bases left between them. This CDR3 spans 14 amino acids. From germline, CDR1 is MNHNS and CDR2 SASEGT. This chain's CDR3 is CASSGSAINYEQYF. The CDR3 bases are TGTGCCAGCAGTGGAAGCGCCATTAACTACGAGCAGTACTTC.

J is TRBJ2-2 and V is TRBV18; D possibly corresponds to TRBD2 (6 bases). CDR1 is KGHSH, CDR2 LQKENI, per germline. The CDR3 has 16 residues. The V end lost 6 bases, the J end lost 4 bases, and 18 bases lay between the germline ends. The CDR3 protein is CASSPTLDYPTGELFF. CDR3 DNA: TGTGCCAGCTCCCCTACCTTGGACTACCCCACCGGGGAGCTGTTTTTT.

This clone appeared a few times. The rearrangement joins TRBV5-4 to TRBJ1-6, with a possible D match to TRBD1 (6 bases). Trimming shortened V by 2 bases and J by 8 bases, and 14 bases separated the two germline ends. Germline CDR1 is SGHNT and CDR2 is YYREEE (reference sequence). This CDR3 spans 15 amino acids. The CDR3 is CASSLVDRGDSPLHF. The CDR3, as DNA: TGTGCCAGCAGCTTAGTGGACAGAGGAGATTCACCCCTCCACTTT.

This clone was counted a few times. The chain carries TRBV7-6 and TRBJ1-1; perhaps TRBD1 as D (5 bases). V was shortened by 5 bases and J by 5 bases, with 24 bases between the two germline ends. The CDR3 has 17 amino acids. The germline CDR1 and CDR2 sequences are SGHVS and FNYEAQ. The CDR3 coding sequence is TGTGCCAGCAGCCCCCCCCAGTTCGGGGGAAGAGAGACTGAAGCTTTCTTT. This gives the protein CASSPPQFGGRETEAFF.

The chain carries TRBV6-5 and TRBJ1-4, with TRBD1 identical over 7 bases. This CDR3 comprises 15 residues. Per the germline V gene, CDR1 is MNHEY and CDR2 is SVGAGI. V gave up 0 bases and J gave up 7 bases; unmatched junction bases: 5. The chain's CDR3 is CASSYSSDRAEKLFF. CDR3 DNA sequence: TGTGCCAGCAGTTACTCGAGCGACAGGGCTGAAAAACTGTTTTTT.

This chain joins TRBV29-1 and TRBJ2-5; D perhaps matches TRBD1 (6 bases). V lost 6 bases and J lost 4, with 12 bases in between. The CDR3 is made up of 12 amino acids. CDR1 and CDR2 (germline): SQVTM, ANQGSEA. The CDR3 nucleotides are TGCAGCGTGCCACAGGGATCAGAGACCCAGTACTTC. Protein sequence: CSVPQGSETQYF.

J is TRBJ1-2 and V is TRBV7-8; 8 nucleotides agree with TRBD1. Per germline, CDR1 SGHVS and CDR2 FQNEAQ. The V segment lost 1 base and the J segment 8 bases; nucleotides outside the gene matches: 12. This CDR3 is 16 amino acids long. The CDR3 region has the DNA TGTGCCAGCAGCTTAGAGCCCCGCAGGGGGCGAAAGGGCTACACCTTC. Its translation: CASSLEPRRGRKGYTF. Looking up the rest from reference TRBV7-8 and TRBJ1-2 gives the full variable domain: GAGVSQSPRYKVAKRGQDVALRCDPISGHVSLFWYQQALGQGPEFLTYFQNEAQLDKSGLPSDRFFAERPEGSVSTLKIQRTQQEDSAVYLCASSLEPRRGRKGYTFGSGTRLTVV.

The rearrangement links TRBV29-1 to TRBJ2-3; TRBD1 aligns across 11 bases. With 8 bases clipped from V and 5 bases from J, the junction kept 9 bases outside the gene matches. CDR1 is SQVTM and CDR2 is ANQGSEA in the germline V gene. This CDR3 has 14 amino acids. The CDR3 coding sequence is TGCAGCTTCAATCCGGGACAGGGGGGAGATACGCAGTATTTT. Translation gives CSFNPGQGGDTQYF.

The V call is TRBV5-1, the J call TRBJ1-1; the match to TRBD1 covers 7 bases. The CDR3 has 12 residues. Trimming cost V 4 bases and J 3 bases; bases outside gene matches: 0. Germline values: CDR1 SGHRS, CDR2 YFSETQ. CDR3 residues: CASSTGDTEAFF. In nucleotides, the CDR3 is TGCGCCAGCAGCACAGGGGACACTGAAGCTTTCTTT.

The chain combines TRBV6-1 with TRBJ2-7; the match to TRBD2 covers 9 bases. The germline V gene has CDR1 MNHNS and CDR2 SASEGT. The CDR3 loop spans 15 amino acids. V dropped 2 bases and J dropped 4; count of bases not matched to a gene: 6. The CDR3 here is CASSERVAGAYEQYF. DNA of the CDR3: TGTGCCAGCAGTGAACGTGTAGCGGGGGCTTACGAGCAGTACTTC.

The J gene is TRBJ2-1, the V gene TRBV7-2; tentative D call: TRBD1 (6 bases). The ends were cut back, 1 base at V and 8 bases at J, with 9 bases in the middle. Germline CDR1 is SGHTA and CDR2 is FQGNSA. The CDR3 contains 13 residues. CDR3: CASSLGHRDEQFF. The CDR3 coding sequence is TGTGCCAGCAGCTTAGGACACAGGGATGAGCAGTTCTTC.